This T cell receptor (beta chain) stems from a study of T-cell reconstitution after alpha-beta-depleted transplantation in children. Regarding the study as a whole: From newly produced T cells came most of the T-cell counts and diversity one year after transplant.

The CDR3 consists of 15 residues. Per germline, CDR1 SGHTA and CDR2 FQGNSA. As it was prepared, the TCRbeta library received unique molecular identifiers. MiXCR, applied by TCRdb to the PCR reads, yields one record per CDR3 protein. The table lists 40,000 to 55,000 distinct CDR3 sequences, nearly 9.5% of them singletons, with 25% to 30% in the top ten. This clonotype was counted a single time. What it binds is not known. A much larger clone differs from this one at a single base, so this may be a read error. The TCR originated in a male patient between 2 and 10 years old who had a stem cell transplant for chronic granulomatous disease, so the T cells may come from the graft donor. The source was PBMCs, mostly from graft donor cells, collected 60 days after TCRalphabeta/CD19-depleted stem cell transplant. V is TRBV7-2 and J is TRBJ2-3, with TRBD2 as a possible D gene (6 bases). The CDR3 spells CASSLMGSGTATQYF. CDR3 coding DNA: TGTGCCAGCAGCTTAATGGGTAGCGGCACAGCTACGCAGTATTTT.